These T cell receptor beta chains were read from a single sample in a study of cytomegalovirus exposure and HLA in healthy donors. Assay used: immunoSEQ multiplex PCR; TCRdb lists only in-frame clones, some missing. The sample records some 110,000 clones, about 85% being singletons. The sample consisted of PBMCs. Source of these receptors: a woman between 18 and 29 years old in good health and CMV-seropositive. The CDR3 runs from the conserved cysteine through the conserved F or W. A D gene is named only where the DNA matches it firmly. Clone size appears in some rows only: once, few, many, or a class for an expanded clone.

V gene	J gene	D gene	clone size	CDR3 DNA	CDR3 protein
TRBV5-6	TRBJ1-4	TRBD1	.	TGTGCCAGCAGCCCTGCGAGGGGGCTAAATGAAAAACTGTTTTTT	CASSPARGLNEKLFF
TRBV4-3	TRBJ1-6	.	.	TGCGCCAGCAGCCAAGTCATGGGCCCGAGCAATTCACCCCTCCACTTT	CASSQVMGPSNSPLHF
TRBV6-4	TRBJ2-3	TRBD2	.	TGTGCCAGCAGTCCGGGACTAGCGGAACCCGGCACGCAGTATTTT	CASSPGLAEPGTQYF
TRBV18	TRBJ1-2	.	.	TGTGCCAGCTCGCCATTACCCGGACTCTCATTTAACTATGGCTACACCTTC	CASSPLPGLSFNYGYTF
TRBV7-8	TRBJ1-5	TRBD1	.	TGTGCCAGCAGCCACCTAGGGACAGGGGGCAATCAGCCCCAGCATTTT	CASSHLGTGGNQPQHF
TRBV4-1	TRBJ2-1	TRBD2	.	TGCGCCAGCAGGCGCTGGTTAGCGGGGGGGGATGAGCAGTTCTTC	CASRRWLAGGDEQFF
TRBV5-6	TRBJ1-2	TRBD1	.	TGTGCCAGCAGCCCTTCATGGACAGGCCACTATGGCTACACCTTC	CASSPSWTGHYGYTF
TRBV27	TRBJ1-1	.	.	TGTGCCAGCAGAGGCCAGTCGGGGGTAGACACTGAAGCTTTCTTT	CASRGQSGVDTEAFF
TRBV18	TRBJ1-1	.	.	TGTGCCAGCTCACCCTCTCCGTTGGACTATAACACTGAAGCTTTCTTT	CASSPSPLDYNTEAFF
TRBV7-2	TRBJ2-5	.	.	TGTGCCAGCAGCTTAGTCCCCGAAGAGACCCAGTACTTC	CASSLVPEETQYF
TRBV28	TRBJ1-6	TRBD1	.	TGTGCCAGCAGTTTACAGGGGGGCTATAATTCACCCCTCCACTTT	CASSLQGGYNSPLHF
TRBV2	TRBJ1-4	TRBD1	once	TGTGCCAGCAGTGTGGACAGGGGAAATGAAAAACTGTTTTTT	CASSVDRGNEKLFF
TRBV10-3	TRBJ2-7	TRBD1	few	TGTGCCATCAGTGGGACAGGGGAAGGCGAGCAGTACTTC	CAISGTGEGEQYF
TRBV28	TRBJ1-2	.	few	TGTGCCAGCCACCCAGGGTCTACTAACTATGGCTACACCTTC	CASHPGSTNYGYTF
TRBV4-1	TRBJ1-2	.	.	TGCGCCAGCAGCCAAGTTTTGGACAGCAACTATGGCTACACCTTC	CASSQVLDSNYGYTF
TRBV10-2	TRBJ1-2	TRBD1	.	TGCGCCAGCAAGGGGGCGGAAAGTGGCTACACCTTC	CASKGAESGYTF
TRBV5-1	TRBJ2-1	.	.	TGCGCCAGCAACCTAGGACAGATTTACAATGAGCAGTTCTTC	CASNLGQIYNEQFF
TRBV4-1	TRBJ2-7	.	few	TGCGCCAGCAGCCAAGAATTTGTAACCTACGAGCAGTACTTC	CASSQEFVTYEQYF
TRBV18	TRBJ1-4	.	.	TGTGCCAGCTCACCAAGGCAGGGTGCAACTAATGAAAAACTGTTTTTT	CASSPRQGATNEKLFF
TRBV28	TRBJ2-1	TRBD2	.	TGTGCCAGCAGTTTCCCACCCAGGACGTCACTAGCGGGGCTCTACAATGAGCAGTTCTTC	CASSFPPRTSLAGLYNEQFF
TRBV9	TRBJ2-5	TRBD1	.	TGTGCCAGCAGCCCGACAGGGATGGAGACCCAGTACTTC	CASSPTGMETQYF
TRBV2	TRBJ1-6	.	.	TGTGCCAGCAGTATACAGGAGCAACCCAATTCACCCCTCCACTTT	CASSIQEQPNSPLHF
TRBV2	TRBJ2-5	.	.	TGTGCCAGCAGTGAACAGCGGTCTAAAGAGACCCAGTACTTC	CASSEQRSKETQYF
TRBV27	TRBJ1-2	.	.	TGTGCCAGCAGTTTGGGGCTTAGTGGCTATGGCTACACCTTC	CASSLGLSGYGYTF
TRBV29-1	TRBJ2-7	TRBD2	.	TGCAGCGTTGGCAGCGGGGTAGGGAGCCCCTACGAGCAGTACTTC	CSVGSGVGSPYEQYF
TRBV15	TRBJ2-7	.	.	TGTGCCACCAGCGGGGCCTTTCAGGGTAACTACGAGCAGTACTTC	CATSGAFQGNYEQYF
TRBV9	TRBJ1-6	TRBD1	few	TGTGCCAGCAGCGAGGGACAGGGGAGCTCCTATAATTCACCCCTCCACTTT	CASSEGQGSSYNSPLHF
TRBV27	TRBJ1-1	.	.	TGTGCCAGCAGTTTATCAACATCCCTACAGGGTGAAGCTTTCTTT	CASSLSTSLQGEAFF
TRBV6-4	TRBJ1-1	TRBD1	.	TGTGCCAGCAGATCGGACAGGGAGAACACTGAAGCTTTCTTT	CASRSDRENTEAFF
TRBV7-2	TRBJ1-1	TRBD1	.	TGTGCCAGCAGCTTGGACAGGGACACTGAAGCTTTCTTT	CASSLDRDTEAFF
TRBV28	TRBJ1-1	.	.	TGTGCCAGCAGTTTACCTCGTTTGGAAGCTTTCTTT	CASSLPRLEAFF
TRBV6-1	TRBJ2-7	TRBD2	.	TGTGCCAGCAGTGACCGACTAGCGGGCAACTCCTACGAGCAGTACTTC	CASSDRLAGNSYEQYF
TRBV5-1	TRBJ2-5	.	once	TGCGCCAGCAGACAGGGAGAGGGGACCCAGTACTTC	CASRQGEGTQYF
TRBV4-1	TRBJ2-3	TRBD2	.	TGCGCCAGCAGCCAAGATCGACGGGGGGGCCGCACAGATACGCAGTATTTT	CASSQDRRGGRTDTQYF
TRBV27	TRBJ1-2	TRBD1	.	TGTGCCAGCAGTTCGGGACAGTATGGCTACACCTTC	CASSSGQYGYTF
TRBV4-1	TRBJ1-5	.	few	TGCGCCAGCAGCCAAAAGCATAGCAATCAGCCCCAGCATTTT	CASSQKHSNQPQHF
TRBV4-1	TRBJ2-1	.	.	TGCGCCAGCAGCCAAGATCGGAGGGGTAATAGCTGGAACAATGAGCAGTTCTTC	CASSQDRRGNSWNNEQFF
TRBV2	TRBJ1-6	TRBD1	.	TGTGCCAGCATGCTGGAGGGGGCGATCTATAATTCACCCCTCCACTTT	CASMLEGAIYNSPLHF
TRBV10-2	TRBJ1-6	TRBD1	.	TGCGCCAGCCCCCGGGACAGGGAGACCCGCTCCTATAATTCACCCCTCCACTTT	CASPRDRETRSYNSPLHF
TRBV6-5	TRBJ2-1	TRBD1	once	TGTGCCAGCAGAAGGACAGGGGTCGAGGAGCAGTTCTTC	CASRRTGVEEQFF
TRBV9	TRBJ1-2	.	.	TGTGCCAGCAGCCCATCGGGAATGAACTATGGCTACACCTTC	CASSPSGMNYGYTF
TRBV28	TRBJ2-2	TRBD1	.	TGTGCCAGCAGTTCATCAGGGACAGCGAACACCGGGGAGCTGTTTTTT	CASSSSGTANTGELFF
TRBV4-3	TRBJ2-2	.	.	TGCGCCAGCAGCCAAGATCCAGGAATGAACACCGGGGAGCTGTTTTTT	CASSQDPGMNTGELFF